This TCR beta chain was sequenced for a study of response to subunit inactivated influenza vaccine. General study points: Authors suggested each seasonal flu vaccination may recruit only limited numbers of new T cells.

TCRdb used MiXCR to reprocess the RT-PCR reads, holding one entry per CDR3 protein. This table has 200,000 to 250,000 distinct CDR3 sequences, 12% appearing once. This clonotype occurred many times. Its matching antigen is unknown. The V gene's germline CDR1 is MGHDK and CDR2 SYGVNS. The CDR3 is 14 residues long. Unmatched junction bases numbered 2, after V lost 4 bases and J lost 3 bases. The chain combines TRBV25-1 with TRBJ1-3; TRBD1 aligns across 8 bases. The sample consisted of non-naive T cells sorted from PBMCs, taken approximately 15 days before vaccination. The sequence was obtained from a man aged 50 to 60 who received an inactivated influenza vaccine. CDR3 coding DNA: TGTGCCAGCAGTGGGACAGGGAGTGGAAACACCATATATTTT. Translating it yields CASSGTGSGNTIYF.